This record covers a single T cell receptor beta chain. The participants were between roughly 18 and 100 years old and came from roughly 24 US areas. Researchers sorted participants into cohorts using their self-reported clinical history. A PCR-confirmed or clinician-diagnosed COVID-19 case had contacted exposed participants within 2 weeks of entry. The data stem from a study of blood T cell repertoires in COVID-19. Per the original data handling: Amplification from reference gene primers served as the basis for estimated nucleated cell counts. Sequencing used immunoSEQ multiplex PCR; TCRdb keeps in-frame clones, though not all of them. V, J and clone size derive from that table, while D and trimming were established from the DNA sequence. The sample has hundreds of thousands of clones; around 88% are singletons. The CDR3 runs to 19 residues. Germline trimming cut 8 bases from V and 1 base from J; bases unmatched to any gene: 16. Germline V CDR1 and CDR2: ENHRY, SYGVKD.

Sequencing was performed on PBMCs or T cells enriched from blood (not recorded which). The rearrangement uses TRBV10-3 and TRBJ2-2, with 10 nucleotides matching TRBD2. The receptor comes from a woman aged 30 to 39 who had been exposed to COVID-19. CDR3 protein: CAISERGPSGGLNTGELFF. Here the CDR3 DNA reads TGTGCCATCTCTGAAAGAGGGCCTAGCGGGGGTCTGAACACCGGGGAGCTGTTTTTT.